What follows is one TCR beta chain and its context. The data were taken from a study of human T cells and chemical hapten exposure. Via MiXCR, TCRdb re-called the RACE reads, giving one row per CDR3 protein. The sample holds about 380,000 distinct CDR3 sequences, over 6% seen once. Time point here: patch test 2, 6 weeks after DPC sensitization. The sample's treatment: therapeutic diphenylcyclopropenone sensitization with weekly scalp DPC. Source: whole blood, taken in connection with sensitization to the hapten diphenylcyclopropenone (DPC). The receptor was isolated from a woman aged 18-35 years with alopecia areata. Some clones in this sample may be carry-over from other donors' samples.

CDR3 nucleotide sequence: TGTGCCAGCAGCTTAGCGTGGACAGAAGTCCTTGAAAAACTGTTTTTT. Amino acid sequence: CASSLAWTEVLEKLFF. The chain combines TRBV7-9 with TRBJ1-4; D perhaps matches TRBD1 (6 bases). The length of the CDR3 is 16 residues. Germline lookup yields CDR1 SEHNR and CDR2 FQNEAQ (reference sequence). Trimming pared 0 bases from V and 7 bases from J, leaving 15 bases between.